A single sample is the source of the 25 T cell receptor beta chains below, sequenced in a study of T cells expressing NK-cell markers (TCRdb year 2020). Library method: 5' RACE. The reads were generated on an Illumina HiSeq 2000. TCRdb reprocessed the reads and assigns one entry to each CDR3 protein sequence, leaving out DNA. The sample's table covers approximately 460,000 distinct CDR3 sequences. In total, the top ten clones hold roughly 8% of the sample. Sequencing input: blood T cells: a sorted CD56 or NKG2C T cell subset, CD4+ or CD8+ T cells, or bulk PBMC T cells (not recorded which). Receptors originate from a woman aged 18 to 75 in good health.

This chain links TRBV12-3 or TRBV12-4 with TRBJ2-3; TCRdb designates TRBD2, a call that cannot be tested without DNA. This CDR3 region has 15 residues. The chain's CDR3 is CASSFGTSRTDTQYF.

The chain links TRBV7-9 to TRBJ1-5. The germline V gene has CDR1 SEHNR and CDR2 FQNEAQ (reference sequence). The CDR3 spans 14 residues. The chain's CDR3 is CASSARDLVQPQHF. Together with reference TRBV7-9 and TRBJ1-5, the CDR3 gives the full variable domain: DTGVSQNPRHKITKRGQNVTFRCDPISEHNRLYWYRQTLGQGPEFLTYFQNEAQLEKSRLLSDRFSAERPKGSFSTLEIQRTEQGDSAMYLCASSARDLVQPQHFGDGTRLSIL.

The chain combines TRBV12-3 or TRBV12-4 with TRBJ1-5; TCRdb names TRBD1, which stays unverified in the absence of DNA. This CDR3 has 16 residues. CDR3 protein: CASSLRTPGGDQPQHF.

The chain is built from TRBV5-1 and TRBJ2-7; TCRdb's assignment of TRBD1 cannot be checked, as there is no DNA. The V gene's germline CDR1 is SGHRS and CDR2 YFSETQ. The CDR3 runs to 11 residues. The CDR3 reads CASSPGWEQYF.

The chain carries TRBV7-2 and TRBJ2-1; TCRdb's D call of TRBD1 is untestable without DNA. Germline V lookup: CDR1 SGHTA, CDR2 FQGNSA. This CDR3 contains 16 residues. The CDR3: CASSLGGRILYNEQFF.

The CDR3 sequence: CASSFNKGLPNEQFF. The rearrangement uses TRBV5-5 and TRBJ2-1; TCRdb's D gene call, TRBD2, goes unchecked for lack of DNA. The CDR3 sequence is 15 residues long. In germline, CDR1 is SGHKS, CDR2 YYEKEE (reference sequence).

CDR3 in amino acids: CASRESGANTGELFF. The chain couples TRBV7-2 to TRBJ2-2; the TCRdb D gene call, TRBD2, has no DNA to confirm it. This CDR3 region has 15 residues. The germline V gene has CDR1 SGHTA and CDR2 FQGNSA. Combining the CDR3 with reference TRBV7-2 and TRBJ2-2 gives the whole variable domain GAGVSQSPSNKVTEKGKDVELRCDPISGHTALYWYRQSLGQGLEFLIYFQGNSAPDKSGLPSDRFSAERTGGSVSTLTIQRTQQEDSAVYLCASRESGANTGELFFGEGSRLTVL.

CDR3 residues: CASSGTRRTEAFF. This chain connects TRBV5-6 to TRBJ1-1; the D call of TRBD1 rests on TCRdb alone, since no DNA is present to check it. Germline lookup yields CDR1 SGHDT and CDR2 YYEEEE. This CDR3 is 13 amino acids long.

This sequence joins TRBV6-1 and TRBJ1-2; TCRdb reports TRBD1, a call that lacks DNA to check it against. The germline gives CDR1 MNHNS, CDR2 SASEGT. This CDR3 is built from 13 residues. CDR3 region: CASSNQGGYGYTF.

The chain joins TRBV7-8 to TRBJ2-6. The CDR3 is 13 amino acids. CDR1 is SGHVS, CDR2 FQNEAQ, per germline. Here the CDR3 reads CASSLRHLNVLTF.

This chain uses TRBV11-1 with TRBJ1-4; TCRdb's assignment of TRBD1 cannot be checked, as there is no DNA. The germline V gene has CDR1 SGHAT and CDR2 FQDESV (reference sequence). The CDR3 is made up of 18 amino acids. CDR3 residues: CASSSGGGSGRAPEKLFF.

CDR3 amino acids: CASSLARGLGTEAFF. The chain employs TRBV5-1 and TRBJ1-1; TCRdb names TRBD1, which stays unverified in the absence of DNA. The germline V gene has CDR1 SGHRS and CDR2 YFSETQ. The CDR3 is 15 residues long.

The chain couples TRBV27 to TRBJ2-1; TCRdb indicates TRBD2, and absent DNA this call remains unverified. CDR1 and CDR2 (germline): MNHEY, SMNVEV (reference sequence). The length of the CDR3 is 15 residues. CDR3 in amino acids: CASSVSGQPYNEQFF.

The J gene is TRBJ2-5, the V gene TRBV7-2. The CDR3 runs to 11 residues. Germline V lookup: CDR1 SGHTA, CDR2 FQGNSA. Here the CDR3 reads CASSSLDSQYF.

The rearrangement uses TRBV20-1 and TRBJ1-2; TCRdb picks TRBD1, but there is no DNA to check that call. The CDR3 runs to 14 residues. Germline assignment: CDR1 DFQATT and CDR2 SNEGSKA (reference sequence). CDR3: CSAQSTGDPNGYTF.

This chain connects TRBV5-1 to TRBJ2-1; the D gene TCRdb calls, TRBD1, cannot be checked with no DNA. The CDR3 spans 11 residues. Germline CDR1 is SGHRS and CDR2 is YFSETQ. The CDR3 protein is CASKGRNEQFF.

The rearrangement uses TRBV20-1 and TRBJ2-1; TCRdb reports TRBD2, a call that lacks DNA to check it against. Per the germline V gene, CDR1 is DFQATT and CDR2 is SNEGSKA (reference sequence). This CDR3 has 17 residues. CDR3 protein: CSAHRTSGGLSYNEQFF.

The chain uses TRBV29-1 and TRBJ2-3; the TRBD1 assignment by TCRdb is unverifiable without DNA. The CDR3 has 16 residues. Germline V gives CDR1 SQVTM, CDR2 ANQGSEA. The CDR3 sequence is CSVAPMAGAATDTQYF.

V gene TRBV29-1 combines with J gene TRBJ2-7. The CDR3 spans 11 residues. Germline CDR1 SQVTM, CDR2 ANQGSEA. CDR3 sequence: CSVGDAYEQYF.

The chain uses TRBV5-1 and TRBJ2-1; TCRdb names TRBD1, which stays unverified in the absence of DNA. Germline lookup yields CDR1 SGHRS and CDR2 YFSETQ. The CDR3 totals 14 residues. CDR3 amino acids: CASSGGTLYNEQFF.

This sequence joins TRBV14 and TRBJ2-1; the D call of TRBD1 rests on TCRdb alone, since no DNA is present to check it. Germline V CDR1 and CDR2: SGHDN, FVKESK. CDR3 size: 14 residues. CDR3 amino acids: CASSQDSAPHEQFF. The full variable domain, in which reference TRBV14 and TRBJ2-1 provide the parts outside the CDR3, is EAGVTQFPSHSVIEKGQTVTLRCDPISGHDNLYWYRRVMGKEIKFLLHFVKESKQDESGMPNNRFLAERTGGTYSTLKVQPAELEDSGVYFCASSQDSAPHEQFFGPGTRLTVL.

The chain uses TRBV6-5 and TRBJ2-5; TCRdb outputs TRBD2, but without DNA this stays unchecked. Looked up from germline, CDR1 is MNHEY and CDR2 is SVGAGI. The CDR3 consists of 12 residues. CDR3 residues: CASRAGSETQYF.

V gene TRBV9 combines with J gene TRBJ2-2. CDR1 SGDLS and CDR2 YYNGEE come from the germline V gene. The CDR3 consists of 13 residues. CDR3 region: CASSVGRTGELFF.

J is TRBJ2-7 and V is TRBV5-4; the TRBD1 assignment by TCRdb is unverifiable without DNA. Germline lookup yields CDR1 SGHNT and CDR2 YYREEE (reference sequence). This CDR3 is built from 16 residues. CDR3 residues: CASSSRRGGDSYEQYF.

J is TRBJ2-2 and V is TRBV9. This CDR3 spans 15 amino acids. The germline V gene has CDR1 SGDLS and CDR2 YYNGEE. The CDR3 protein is CASSVDRRTPGSCFF.